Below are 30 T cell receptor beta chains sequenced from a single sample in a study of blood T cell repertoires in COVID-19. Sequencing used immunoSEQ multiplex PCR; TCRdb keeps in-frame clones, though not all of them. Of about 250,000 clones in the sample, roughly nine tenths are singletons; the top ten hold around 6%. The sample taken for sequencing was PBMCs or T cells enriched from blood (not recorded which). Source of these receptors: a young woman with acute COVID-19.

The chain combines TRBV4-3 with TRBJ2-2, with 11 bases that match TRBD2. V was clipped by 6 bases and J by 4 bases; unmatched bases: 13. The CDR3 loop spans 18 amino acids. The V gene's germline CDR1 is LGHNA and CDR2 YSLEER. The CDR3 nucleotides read TGCGCCAGCAGTCCTCACCTAGCGGGAGGACGGGGCACCGGGGAGCTGTTTTTT. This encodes CASSPHLAGGRGTGELFF.

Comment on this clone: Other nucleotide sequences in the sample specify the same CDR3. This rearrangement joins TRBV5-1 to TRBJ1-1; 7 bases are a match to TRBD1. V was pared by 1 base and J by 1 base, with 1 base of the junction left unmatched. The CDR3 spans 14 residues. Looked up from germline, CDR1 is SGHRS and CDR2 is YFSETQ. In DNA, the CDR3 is TGCGCCAGCAGCTTGTGGACAGGGAACACTGAAGCTTTCTTT. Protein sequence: CASSLWTGNTEAFF.

DNA for the CDR3: TGCGCCAGCAGCCAAAGAATGGACAGCTATGGCTACACCTTC. Its translation: CASSQRMDSYGYTF. The chain carries TRBV4-1 and TRBJ1-2; a weak D match, TRBD1 (6 bases). The CDR3 sequence is 14 residues long. Between the trimmed V and J ends, which lost 2 bases and 4 bases, there was a span of 11 bases. Germline V gene sequence: CDR1 MGHRA, CDR2 YSYEKL.

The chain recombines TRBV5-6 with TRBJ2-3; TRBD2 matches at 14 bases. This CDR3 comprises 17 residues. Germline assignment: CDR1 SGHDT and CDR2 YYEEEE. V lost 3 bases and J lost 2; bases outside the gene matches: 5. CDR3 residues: CASSWRGLAGATDTQYF. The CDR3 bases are TGTGCCAGCAGCTGGCGGGGACTAGCGGGGGCCACAGATACGCAGTATTTT. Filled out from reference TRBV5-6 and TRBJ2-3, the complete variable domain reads DAGVTQSPTHLIKTRGQQVTLRCSPKSGHDTVSWYQQALGQGPQFIFQYYEEEERQRGNFPDRFSGHQFPNYSSELNVNALLLGDSALYLCASSWRGLAGATDTQYFGPGTRLTVL.

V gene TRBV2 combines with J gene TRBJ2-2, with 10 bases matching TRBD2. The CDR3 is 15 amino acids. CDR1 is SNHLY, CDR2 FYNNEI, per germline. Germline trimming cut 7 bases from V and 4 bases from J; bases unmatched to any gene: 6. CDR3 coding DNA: TGTGCCAGCAAGGGAGCGGGGGGGCCCACCGGGGAGCTGTTTTTT. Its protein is CASKGAGGPTGELFF.

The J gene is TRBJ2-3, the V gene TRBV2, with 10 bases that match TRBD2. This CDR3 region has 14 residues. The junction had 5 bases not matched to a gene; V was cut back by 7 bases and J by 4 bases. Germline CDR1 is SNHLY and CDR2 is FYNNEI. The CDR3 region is CASKGTSEADTQYF. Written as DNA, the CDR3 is TGTGCCAGCAAAGGGACTAGCGAAGCAGATACGCAGTATTTT.

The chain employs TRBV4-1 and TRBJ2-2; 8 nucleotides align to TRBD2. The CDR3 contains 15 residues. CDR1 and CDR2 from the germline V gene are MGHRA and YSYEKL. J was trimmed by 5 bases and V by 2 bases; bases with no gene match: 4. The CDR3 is CASSQSRGGTGELFF. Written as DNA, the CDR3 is TGCGCCAGCAGCCAATCCCGGGGGGGGACCGGGGAGCTGTTTTTT.

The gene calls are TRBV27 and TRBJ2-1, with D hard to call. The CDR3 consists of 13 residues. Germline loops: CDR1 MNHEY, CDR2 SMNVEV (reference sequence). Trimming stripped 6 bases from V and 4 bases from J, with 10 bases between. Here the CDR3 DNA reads TGTGCCAGCAGCCCTGACAATTACAATGAGCAGTTCTTC. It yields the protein CASSPDNYNEQFF.

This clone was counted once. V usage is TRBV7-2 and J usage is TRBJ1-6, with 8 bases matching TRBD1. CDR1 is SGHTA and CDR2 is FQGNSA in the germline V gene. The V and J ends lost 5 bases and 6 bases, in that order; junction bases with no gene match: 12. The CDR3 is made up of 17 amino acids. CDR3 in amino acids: CASSPETGTGLNSPLHF. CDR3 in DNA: TGTGCCAGCAGCCCTGAAACCGGGACAGGACTTAATTCACCCCTCCACTTT.

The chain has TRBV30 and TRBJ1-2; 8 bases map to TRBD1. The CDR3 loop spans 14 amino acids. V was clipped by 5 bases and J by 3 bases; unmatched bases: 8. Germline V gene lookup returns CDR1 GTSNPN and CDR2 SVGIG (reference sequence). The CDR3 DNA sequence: TGTGCCTGGCTTAAGGACAGGGCTGACTATGGCTACACCTTC. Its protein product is CAWLKDRADYGYTF.

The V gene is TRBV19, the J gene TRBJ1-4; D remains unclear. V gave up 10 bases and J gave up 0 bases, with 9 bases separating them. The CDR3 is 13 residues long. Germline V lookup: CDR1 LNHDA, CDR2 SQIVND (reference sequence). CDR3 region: CATHTATNEKLFF. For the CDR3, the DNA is TGTGCCACCCACACCGCAACTAATGAAAAACTGTTTTTT.

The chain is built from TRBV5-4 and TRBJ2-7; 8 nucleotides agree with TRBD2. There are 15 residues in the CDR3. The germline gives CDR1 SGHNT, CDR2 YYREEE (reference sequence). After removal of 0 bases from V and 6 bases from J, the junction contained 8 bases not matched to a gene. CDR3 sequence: CASSLAGLAPVEQYF. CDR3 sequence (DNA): TGTGCCAGCAGCTTGGCAGGACTAGCCCCCGTCGAGCAGTACTTC.

CDR3: CSVERGGSYNEQFF. The CDR3 DNA reads TGCAGCGTTGAACGGGGGGGCTCCTACAATGAGCAGTTCTTC. V and J are TRBV29-1 and TRBJ2-1, with TRBD2 matching over 8 bases. This CDR3 region has 14 residues. Per germline, CDR1 SQVTM and CDR2 ANQGSEA. The V segment lost 2 bases and the J segment 0 bases; nucleotides outside the gene matches: 0.

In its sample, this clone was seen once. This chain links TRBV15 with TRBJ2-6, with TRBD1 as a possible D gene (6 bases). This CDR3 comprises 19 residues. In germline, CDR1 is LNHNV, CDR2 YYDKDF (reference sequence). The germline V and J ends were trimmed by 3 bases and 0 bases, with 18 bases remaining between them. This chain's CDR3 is CATSRVSGTWPSGANVLTF. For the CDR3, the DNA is TGTGCCACCAGCAGGGTCTCCGGGACATGGCCCTCTGGGGCCAACGTCCTGACTTTC.

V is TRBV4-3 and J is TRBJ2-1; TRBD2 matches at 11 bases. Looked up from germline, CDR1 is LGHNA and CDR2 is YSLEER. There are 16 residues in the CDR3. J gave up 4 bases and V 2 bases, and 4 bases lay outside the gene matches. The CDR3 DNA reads TGCGCCAGCAGCCAAACTAGCGGGAGAAGTTACAATGAGCAGTTCTTC. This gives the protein CASSQTSGRSYNEQFF.

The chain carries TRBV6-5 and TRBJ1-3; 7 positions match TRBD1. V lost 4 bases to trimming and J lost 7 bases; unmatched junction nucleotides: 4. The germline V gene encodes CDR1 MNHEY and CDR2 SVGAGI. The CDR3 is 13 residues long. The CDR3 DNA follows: TGTGCCAGCAGTTCCAACAGGGGTAACACCATATATTTT. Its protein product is CASSSNRGNTIYF.

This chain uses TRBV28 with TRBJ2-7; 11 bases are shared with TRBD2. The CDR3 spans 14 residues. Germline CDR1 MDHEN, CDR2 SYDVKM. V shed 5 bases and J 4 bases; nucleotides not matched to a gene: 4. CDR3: CASSKTSGTYEQYF. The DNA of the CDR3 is TGTGCCAGCAGTAAGACTAGCGGGACTTACGAGCAGTACTTC.

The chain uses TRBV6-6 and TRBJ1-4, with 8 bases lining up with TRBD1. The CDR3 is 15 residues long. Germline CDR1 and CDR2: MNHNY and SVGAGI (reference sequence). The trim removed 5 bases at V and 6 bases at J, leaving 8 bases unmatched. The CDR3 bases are TGTGCCAGCAGTCATCCTGACAGGGGAGATGAAAAACTGTTTTTT. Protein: CASSHPDRGDEKLFF.

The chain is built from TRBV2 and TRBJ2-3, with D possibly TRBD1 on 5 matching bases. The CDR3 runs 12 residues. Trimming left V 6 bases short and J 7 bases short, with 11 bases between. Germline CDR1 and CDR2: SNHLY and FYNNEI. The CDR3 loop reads CASRPGQNTQYF. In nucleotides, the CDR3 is TGTGCCAGCAGACCCGGACAAAATACGCAGTATTTT.

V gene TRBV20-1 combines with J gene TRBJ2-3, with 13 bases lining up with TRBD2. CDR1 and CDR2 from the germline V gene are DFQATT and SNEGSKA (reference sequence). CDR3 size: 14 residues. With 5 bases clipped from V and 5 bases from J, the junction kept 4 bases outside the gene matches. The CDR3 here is CSAGGLAGVDTQYF. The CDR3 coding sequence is TGCAGTGCTGGTGGACTAGCGGGAGTAGATACGCAGTATTTT.

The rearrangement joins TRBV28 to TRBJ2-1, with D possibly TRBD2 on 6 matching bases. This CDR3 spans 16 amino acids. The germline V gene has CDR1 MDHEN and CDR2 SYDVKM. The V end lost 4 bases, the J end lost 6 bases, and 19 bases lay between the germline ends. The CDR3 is CASSYGGGGSGNEQFF. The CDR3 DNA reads TGTGCCAGCAGTTACGGGGGAGGCGGGTCTGGCAATGAGCAGTTCTTC.

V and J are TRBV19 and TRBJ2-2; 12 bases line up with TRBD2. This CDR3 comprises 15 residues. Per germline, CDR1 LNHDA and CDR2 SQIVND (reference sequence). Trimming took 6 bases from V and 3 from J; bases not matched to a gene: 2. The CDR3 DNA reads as TGTGCCAGTAGCAGACTAGCGGGAGACACCGGGGAGCTGTTTTTT. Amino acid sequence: CASSRLAGDTGELFF.

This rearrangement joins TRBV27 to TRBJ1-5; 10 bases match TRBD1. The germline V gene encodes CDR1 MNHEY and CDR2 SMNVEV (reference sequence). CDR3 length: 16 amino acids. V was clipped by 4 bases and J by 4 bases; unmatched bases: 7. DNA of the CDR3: TGTGCCAGCAGTTCCGGGACAGGGGAAGGGAATCAGCCCCAGCATTTT. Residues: CASSSGTGEGNQPQHF.

The CDR3 region is CASSEASGSRRSYEQYF. For the CDR3, the DNA is TGTGCCAGCAGTGAAGCGTCTGGGAGTAGGAGGTCCTACGAGCAGTACTTC. The chain carries TRBV6-1 and TRBJ2-7; D possibly corresponds to TRBD2 (5 bases). Between the trimmed V and J ends, which lost 0 bases and 1 base, there was a span of 16 bases. This CDR3 region has 17 residues. Germline V gene sequence: CDR1 MNHNS, CDR2 SASEGT.

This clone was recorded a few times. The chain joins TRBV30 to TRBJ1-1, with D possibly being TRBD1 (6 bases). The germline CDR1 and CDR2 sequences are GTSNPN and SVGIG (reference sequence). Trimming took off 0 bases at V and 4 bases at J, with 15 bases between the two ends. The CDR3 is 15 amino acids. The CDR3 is CAWSVPDRIGTEAFF. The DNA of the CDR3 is TGTGCCTGGAGTGTACCGGACAGAATCGGCACTGAAGCTTTCTTT.

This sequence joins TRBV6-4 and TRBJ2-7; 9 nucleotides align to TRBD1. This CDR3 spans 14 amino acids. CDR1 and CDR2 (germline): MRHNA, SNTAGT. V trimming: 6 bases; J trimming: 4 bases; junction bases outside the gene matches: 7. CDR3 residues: CASSPGQGAYEQYF. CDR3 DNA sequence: TGTGCCAGCAGCCCGGGACAGGGCGCATACGAGCAGTACTTC.

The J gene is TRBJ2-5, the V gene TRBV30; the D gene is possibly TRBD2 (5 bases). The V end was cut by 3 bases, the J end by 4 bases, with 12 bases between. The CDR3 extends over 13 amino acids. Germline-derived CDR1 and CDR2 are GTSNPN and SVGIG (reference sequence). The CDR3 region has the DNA TGTGCCTGGAGGGAGGACCACGGAGAGACCCAGTACTTC. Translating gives CAWREDHGETQYF. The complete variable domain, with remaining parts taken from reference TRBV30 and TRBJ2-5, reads SQTIHQWPATLVQPVGSPLSLECTVEGTSNPNLYWYRQAAGRGLQLLFYSVGIGQISSEVPQNLSASRPQDRQFILSSKKLLLSDSGFYLCAWREDHGETQYFGPGTRLLVL.

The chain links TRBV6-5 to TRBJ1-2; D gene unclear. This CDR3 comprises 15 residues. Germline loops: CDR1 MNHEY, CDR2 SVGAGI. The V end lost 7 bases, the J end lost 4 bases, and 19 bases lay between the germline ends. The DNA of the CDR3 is TGTGCCAGCACCAAAGAGGCCCAGCCCATCTATGGCTACACCTTC. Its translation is CASTKEAQPIYGYTF.

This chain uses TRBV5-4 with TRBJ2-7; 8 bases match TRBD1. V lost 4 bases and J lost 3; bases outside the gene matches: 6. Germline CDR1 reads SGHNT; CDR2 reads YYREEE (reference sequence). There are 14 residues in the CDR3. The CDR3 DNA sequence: TGTGCCAGCAGCCGACAGGGGAATAACTACGAGCAGTACTTC. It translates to CASSRQGNNYEQYF.

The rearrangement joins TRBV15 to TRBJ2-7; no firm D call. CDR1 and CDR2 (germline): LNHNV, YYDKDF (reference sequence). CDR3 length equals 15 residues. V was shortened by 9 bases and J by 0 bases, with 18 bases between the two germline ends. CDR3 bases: TGTGCCACGGGTTCGGTCGACTCCAGCTCCTACGAGCAGTACTTC. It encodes CATGSVDSSSYEQYF. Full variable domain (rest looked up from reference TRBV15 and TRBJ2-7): DAMVIQNPRYQVTQFGKPVTLSCSQTLNHNVMYWYQQKSSQAPKLLFHYYDKDFNNEADTPDNFQSRRPNTSFCFLDIRSPGLGDTAMYLCATGSVDSSSYEQYFGPGTRLTVT.